A selection of T cell receptor beta chains follows, all from one sample in a study of T cells in Graves' hyperthyroidism and ophthalmopathy. TCRdb independently ran MiXCR on the multiplex PCR reads; one entry per CDR3 protein. Here the sample spans 350,000 or so distinct CDR3 sequences, around a sixth being singletons. Sequenced sample: blood. These receptors all come from a woman in her fifties or sixties with Graves' hyperthyroidism. Both conserved end residues are trimmed from each CDR3. The size field is filled for only some rows; it gives once, few, many or a size class.

clone_size v_call cdr3_aa
few TRBV6-6 ASSYSDRPNEQY
few TRBV5-6 ASSLSFSGQGHNEQF
few TRBV5-1 ASSTPGGEKLF
. TRBV19 ASQMTGGANQPQH
. TRBV27 ASSFSGQKQETQY
many TRBV27 ASSSAGPENEKLF
many TRBV30 AGTVTGELF
. TRBV2 ASSDWKREGVTQY
many TRBV11-2 ASSPEASERDEQY
many TRBV2 ASSEFGTGAQETQY
many TRBV2 ASSGQGRTDTQY
few TRBV30 AWSVQGAHEQY
once TRBV19 ASSIDSGWNEQF
many TRBV7-9 ASSSQTPTDTQY
. TRBV25-1 ASRGARGRVLNEQF
few TRBV18 ASSQPGTSGLWEQF
. TRBV9 ASSPETSGTDTQY
many TRBV6-5 ASSYSTADTQY
. TRBV5-1 ASSPPSIDGARGYT
few TRBV6-1 ASSEGVIPNEKLF
few TRBV19 ASSIESGRLAGELF
many TRBV6-5 ASSYSAAHYRGYT
few TRBV5-1 ASSQGSGNTIY
many TRBV29-1 SVGSGSPDTQY
few TRBV9 ASSVGPAEETQY